The T cell receptor (beta chain) under discussion was sequenced for a study of T cell responses to AZD1222 COVID-19 vaccine. V lost 6 bases, J lost 2 bases, and 15 bases lay in between. CDR1 is MDHEN and CDR2 is SYDVKM in the germline V gene. The CDR3 extends over 15 amino acids. A word on this clone: Its antigen is not known.

Sequencing was performed with immunoSEQ multiplex PCR; in TCRdb, only in-frame clones are kept and a portion is missing. Of over 150,000 clones listed, 70% to 90% are singletons. Findings and caveats of the study: Spike-specific TCR depth and breadth grew after two AZD1222 doses. Spike as a whole was targeted by vaccine-associated CD4 TCRs, dominant at 160-218 and 743-854. White British donors predominated, females outnumbered males, and clonal diversity was possibly underestimated. Repertoires were obtained only post-peak T cell response.

This clonotype was sampled from an adult who received the AZD1222 COVID-19 vaccine. The sample consisted of peripheral blood, taken 28 days after the second AZD1222 dose. The chain recombines TRBV28 with TRBJ2-3; possibly TRBD1 or TRBD2 for D (5 bases each). The CDR3 nucleotides are TGTGCCAGCAGGGACCTGGGGACGGTCACAGATACGCAGTATTTT. This gives the protein CASRDLGTVTDTQYF.